This entry is about one T cell receptor beta chain. Its antigen is unidentified. The V gene's germline CDR1 is SNHLY and CDR2 FYNNEI. The length of the CDR3 is 12 residues. This table comes from immunoSEQ multiplex PCR, and its TCRdb copy is limited to in-frame clones, with some not included. The sample has 40,000 to 60,000 clones, about four fifths seen once. The data stem from a study of OX40 agonist ivuxolimab in advanced cancers. Study overall: With ivuxolimab, an agonistic anti-OX40 (CD134) antibody, patients were treated. Study results and limitations: The antigen specificity of the peripheral T cells (those that were expanded) was not determined. Partial responders at 0.1-3.0 mg/kg showed near-lowest clonal expansion.

Sequenced here: CD4+ or CD8+ T cells sorted from blood, sampled in a trial of the OX40 agonist ivuxolimab. The V gene is TRBV2, the J gene TRBJ2-3; a possible D gene is TRBD2 (6 bases). This clonotype was obtained from an adult with an advanced solid tumor such as melanoma, head and neck, liver or kidney cancer. Here the CDR3 reads CASGSNSGTQYF. The CDR3 nucleotides are TGTGCAAGCGGGTCCAACAGCGGTACGCAGTATTTT.